Presented here are 27 T cell receptor beta chains from one specimen sequenced in a study of T cell clonotyping in hematopoietic cell transplantation. Sequencing was performed with immunoSEQ multiplex PCR; in TCRdb, only in-frame clones are kept and a portion is missing. The sample holds 40,000 to 45,000 clones; less than 95% are singletons and the top ten take over 0.65%. Source material: peripheral blood mononuclear cells. Receptors originate from a woman aged 45 to 65 in good health. Some clones in this sample may be carry-over from other donors' samples.

The chain is built from TRBV4-3 and TRBJ1-5; D uncertain. CDR1 LGHNA and CDR2 YSLEER come from the germline V gene. Trimming removed 0 bases at V and 5 bases at J, with 11 bases between. This CDR3 comprises 15 residues. This CDR3 is CASSQDSAGYQPQHF. Written as DNA, the CDR3 is TGCGCCAGCAGCCAAGATTCCGCCGGCTATCAGCCCCAGCATTTT.

The J gene is TRBJ1-1, the V gene TRBV6-5; D unclear. V was clipped by 9 bases and J by 7 bases, with 6 bases between them. Germline values: CDR1 MNHEY, CDR2 SVGAGI. The CDR3 is made up of 9 amino acids. The CDR3 nucleotides are TGTGCCAGTCGGTGTGAAGCTTTCTTT. Amino acids: CASRCEAFF.

The chain combines TRBV6-5 with TRBJ2-5; D remains unclear. CDR1 MNHEY and CDR2 SVGAGI come from the germline V gene. The CDR3 runs to 13 residues. Trimming shortened V by 2 bases and J by 2 bases, and 6 bases separated the two germline ends. The chain's CDR3 is CASSYGRQETQYF. For the CDR3, the DNA is TGTGCCAGCAGTTACGGCAGGCAAGAGACCCAGTACTTC.

This clone has just one count. The chain uses TRBV4-1 and TRBJ1-4; 7 positions match TRBD1. Unmatched junction bases numbered 9, after V lost 4 bases and J lost 4 bases. The CDR3 is made up of 16 amino acids. Germline values: CDR1 MGHRA, CDR2 YSYEKL. The CDR3 DNA is TGCGCCAGCAGCCGAGACCCGACAGGGCGTAATGAAAAACTGTTTTTT. Amino acids: CASSRDPTGRNEKLFF.

The rearrangement uses TRBV7-3 and TRBJ2-2; D may match TRBD1 or TRBD2 (5 bases each). CDR1 SGHTA and CDR2 FQGTGA come from the germline V gene. The CDR3 has 17 amino acids. Trimming removed 4 bases at V and 2 bases at J, with 17 bases between. This chain's CDR3 is CASSSDEGRVNTGELFF. The CDR3, as DNA: TGTGCCAGCAGCTCCGACGAGGGGCGGGTCAACACCGGGGAGCTGTTTTTT.

The chain uses TRBV4-2 and TRBJ1-2; a weak D match, TRBD1 (5 bases). This CDR3 is 14 amino acids long. V was clipped by 1 base and J by 5 bases, with 11 bases between them. Per the germline V gene, CDR1 is LGHNA and CDR2 is YNFKEQ. The chain's CDR3 is CASSQVGARYGYTF. CDR3 DNA: TGTGCCAGCAGCCAAGTAGGGGCACGATATGGCTACACCTTC.

This rearrangement joins TRBV9 to TRBJ1-1; D is unclear. Germline-derived CDR1 and CDR2 are SGDLS and YYNGEE. V was shortened by 0 bases and J by 7 bases, with 13 bases between the two germline ends. The CDR3 is made up of 14 amino acids. CDR3 residues: CASSVEVGAGEAFF. Here the CDR3 DNA reads TGTGCCAGCAGCGTAGAGGTAGGAGCGGGTGAAGCTTTCTTT.

This clone was recorded a few times. The chain is built from TRBV6-5 and TRBJ2-2; unclear D gene. Germline values: CDR1 MNHEY, CDR2 SVGAGI. CDR3 length: 16 residues. The germline V and J ends were trimmed by 0 bases and 3 bases, with 11 bases remaining between them. CDR3 amino acids: CASSYSEVKDTGELFF. CDR3 bases: TGTGCCAGCAGTTACTCGGAAGTCAAGGACACCGGGGAGCTGTTTTTT.

This chain uses TRBV11-2 with TRBJ1-1; D uncertain. V was pared by 0 bases and J by 1 base, with 3 bases between. The CDR3 is 13 residues long. CDR1 and CDR2 (germline): SGHAT, FQNNGV. The CDR3 sequence is CASSLERNTEAFF. The CDR3 region has the DNA TGTGCCAGCAGCTTAGAAAGGAACACTGAAGCTTTCTTT.

This chain connects TRBV5-5 to TRBJ1-2; tentative D call: TRBD1 (5 bases). The CDR3 is 16 residues long. Germline CDR1 SGHKS, CDR2 YYEKEE (reference sequence). Trimming removed 5 bases from V and 5 bases from J, with 22 bases in between. This CDR3 is CASRYTGGGLQYGYTF. The CDR3 nucleotides read TGTGCCAGCAGATACACCGGGGGAGGGTTACAATATGGCTACACCTTC.

This clone was found once. The rearrangement joins TRBV6-1 to TRBJ2-7; 10 nucleotides line up with TRBD1. Losses at the gene ends were 6 bases for V and 3 bases for J; bases not matched to a gene: 5. Germline assignment: CDR1 MNHNS and CDR2 SASEGT. The CDR3 sequence is 14 residues long. CDR3 amino acids: CASSATGGHYEQYF. The CDR3 bases are TGTGCCAGCAGCGCGACAGGGGGCCACTACGAGCAGTACTTC.

This clone showed up just once. The CDR3 here is CASSSIKNEQFF. CDR3 bases: TGTGCCAGCAGTTCCATAAAAAATGAGCAGTTCTTC. The chain links TRBV28 to TRBJ2-1; D unresolved. This CDR3 region has 12 residues. CDR1 is MDHEN and CDR2 is SYDVKM in the germline V gene. V was trimmed by 4 bases and J by 7 bases, leaving 8 bases between them.

This chain connects TRBV6-5 to TRBJ1-1; possible D gene TRBD1, 5 bases. Trimming took off 6 bases at V and 8 bases at J, with 16 bases between the two ends. The CDR3 is made up of 13 amino acids. Germline V gene lookup returns CDR1 MNHEY and CDR2 SVGAGI. In nucleotides, the CDR3 is TGTGCCAGCAGCACCCGACGGGAGGGGGAAGCTTTCTTT. Translating gives CASSTRREGEAFF.

The chain is built from TRBV4-3 and TRBJ1-2, with unresolved D. The CDR3 is made up of 14 amino acids. V was shortened by 0 bases and J by 3 bases, with 8 bases between the two germline ends. Germline CDR1 and CDR2: LGHNA and YSLEER. The CDR3 nucleotides read TGCGCCAGCAGCCAAGACCGCAGTTACTATGGCTACACCTTC. Translating gives CASSQDRSYYGYTF.

The genes are TRBV27 and TRBJ2-7; D gene unclear. The CDR3 consists of 16 residues. The germline V gene encodes CDR1 MNHEY and CDR2 SMNVEV (reference sequence). V gave up 6 bases and J gave up 2 bases, with 20 bases separating them. CDR3 residues: CASSRTPTGGTYEQYF. The DNA for the CDR3 is TGTGCCAGCAGCCGAACCCCGACTGGTGGGACCTACGAGCAGTACTTC.

J is TRBJ2-2 and V is TRBV7-3; 7 bases are a match to TRBD1. The germline V gene has CDR1 SGHTA and CDR2 FQGTGA. The CDR3 is made up of 15 amino acids. V was clipped by 5 bases and J by 5 bases; unmatched bases: 8. Here the CDR3 DNA reads TGTGCCAGCAGCCGATCAGGGGGTGGTACCGGGGAGCTGTTTTTT. Protein: CASSRSGGGTGELFF.

The chain couples TRBV7-3 to TRBJ1-1, with unresolved D. Between the trimmed V and J ends, which lost 2 bases and 3 bases, there was a span of 13 bases. The CDR3 extends over 15 amino acids. Germline CDR1 is SGHTA and CDR2 is FQGTGA. The CDR3 DNA follows: TGTGCCAGCAGCTTACAAGCGGGCGGGGACACTGAAGCTTTCTTT. Its protein is CASSLQAGGDTEAFF.

The V gene is TRBV6-5, the J gene TRBJ1-5, with D maybe TRBD1 (5 bases). Trimming took off 6 bases at V and 9 bases at J, with 15 bases between the two ends. CDR3 length: 13 amino acids. CDR1 MNHEY and CDR2 SVGAGI come from the germline V gene. This chain's CDR3 is CASRRTPRGPQHF. CDR3 in DNA: TGTGCCAGCAGACGGACACCTCGAGGGCCCCAGCATTTT.

This clone has just one count. The rearrangement links TRBV7-2 to TRBJ2-1; D is unclear. Germline assignment: CDR1 SGHTA and CDR2 FQGNSA. With 2 bases removed from V and 5 bases from J, the gap between germline ends came to 7 bases. The CDR3 runs to 13 residues. The CDR3 coding sequence is TGTGCCAGCAGCTTATCTGGGGACAATGAGCAGTTCTTC. Protein: CASSLSGDNEQFF.

This chain joins TRBV5-8 and TRBJ1-6; D gene ambiguous. Germline loops: CDR1 SGHTS, CDR2 YDEGEE. CDR3 size: 12 residues. The V gene lost 5 bases and the J gene lost 11 bases, with 11 bases spanning the gap. In nucleotides, the CDR3 is TGTGCCAGCAGGGGTGAATCGGCACCCCTCCACTTT. This translates into CASRGESAPLHF.

The chain recombines TRBV28 with TRBJ1-1; weak D call: TRBD1 (6 bases). The CDR3 spans 15 residues. Trimming left V 3 bases short and J 0 bases short, with 11 bases between. CDR1 and CDR2 from the germline V gene are MDHEN and SYDVKM. CDR3 region: CASSLWGPLNTEAFF. In nucleotides, the CDR3 is TGTGCCAGCAGTTTGTGGGGGCCCCTGAACACTGAAGCTTTCTTT.

This rearrangement joins TRBV19 to TRBJ1-6; D perhaps matches TRBD1 (6 bases). CDR3 size: 14 residues. The ends were cut back, 2 bases at V and 5 bases at J, with 7 bases in the middle. CDR1 is LNHDA, CDR2 SQIVND, per germline (reference sequence). CDR3 nucleotide sequence: TGTGCCAGTAGTATAACAGGGAATAATTCACCCCTCCACTTT. Residues: CASSITGNNSPLHF.

The V call is TRBV6-1, the J call TRBJ1-5, with D possibly being TRBD1 (6 bases). The germline V and J ends were trimmed by 0 bases and 6 bases, with 9 bases remaining between them. CDR1 is MNHNS, CDR2 SASEGT, per germline. The CDR3 totals 14 residues. The DNA for the CDR3 is TGTGCCAGCAGTGAAGCGGGGGCGAGTCAGCCCCAGCATTTT. Its translation: CASSEAGASQPQHF.

In its sample, this clone was seen a few times. The V gene is TRBV10-1, the J gene TRBJ1-1; D uncertain. This CDR3 has 17 amino acids. Trimming stripped 5 bases from V and 5 bases from J, with 24 bases between. CDR1 is WNHNN, CDR2 SYGVQD, per germline (reference sequence). CDR3 nucleotide sequence: TGCGCCAGCAGTACACTGGAATGGGGAGGCCGGGTGACTGAAGCTTTCTTT. This codes for CASSTLEWGGRVTEAFF.

J is TRBJ2-1 and V is TRBV7-2; D tentatively fits TRBD1 or TRBD2 (5 bases each). CDR3 length equals 14 residues. Germline values: CDR1 SGHTA, CDR2 FQGNSA. V was cut by 5 bases and J by 8 bases, with 16 bases left in between. The CDR3 nucleotides read TGTGCCAGCAGCACCATTACAGTGGGGGATGAGCAGTTCTTC. Its translation is CASSTITVGDEQFF.

The gene calls are TRBV6-1 and TRBJ2-5; D is ambiguous. The length of the CDR3 is 13 residues. Looked up from germline, CDR1 is MNHNS and CDR2 is SASEGT. The V end lost 7 bases, the J end lost 3 bases, and 12 bases lay between the germline ends. The CDR3 DNA reads as TGTGCCAGCACCGCCGACTGGAAAGAGACCCAGTACTTC. It specifies CASTADWKETQYF.

The chain recombines TRBV5-6 with TRBJ2-5; 7 bases align to TRBD2. The DNA end is more similar to TRBJ2-7, so the J call may be wrong. This CDR3 has 13 residues. CDR1 is SGHDT, CDR2 YYEEEE, per germline. The CDR3 reads CASARGTNYEQYF. The DNA of the CDR3 is TGTGCCAGCGCCCGAGGGACTAACTACGAGCAGTACTTC.